This note documents a single T cell receptor beta chain sequence. Original processing methods: Cell counts per sample came from amplifying reference gene primers. Assay: immunoSEQ multiplex PCR; the TCRdb copy retains only in-frame clones and omits some. V and J calls plus clone size are reproduced from that table; the DNA served to infer D and trimming. The data contain around 180,000 clones, 88% of them singletons. Trimming removed 0 bases from V and 4 bases from J, with 13 bases in between. CDR1 is SGHNT, CDR2 YYREEE, per germline (reference sequence). This CDR3 region has 15 residues. The sample is drawn from a study of blood T cell repertoires in COVID-19. Study context: Donors in the United States, Italy and Spain gave samples during acute or convalescent COVID-19. PBMCs, B-cell-depleted T cells, or T cells were the source of the cDNA or gDNA that made up the material.

Specimen: peripheral blood. V is TRBV5-4 and J is TRBJ1-1; D possibly corresponds to TRBD1 (5 bases). The source of this sequence is a man between 65 and 80 years old with active or convalescent COVID-19. The CDR3 DNA is TGTGCCAGCAGCTTGGCCCGGTTCGGGGGCACTGAAGCTTTCTTT. It codes for CASSLARFGGTEAFF.